The 14 T cell receptor beta chains listed next were all sequenced from one sample in a study of blood T cell repertoires in COVID-19. TCRdb's copy holds only in-frame clones and misses some; the assay was immunoSEQ multiplex PCR. The sample includes about 180,000 clones, roughly nine tenths of them seen just once. The sequenced material came from peripheral blood. The receptor set was obtained from a man aged 70 or older with active or convalescent COVID-19.

The chain is built from TRBV28 and TRBJ1-2; D uncertain. This CDR3 is built from 12 residues. The V gene lost 1 base and the J gene lost 2 bases, with 2 bases spanning the gap. Per germline, CDR1 MDHEN and CDR2 SYDVKM. CDR3 DNA: TGTGCCAGCAGTTTATTAAACTATGGCTACACCTTC. Its translation: CASSLLNYGYTF.

The chain employs TRBV24-1 and TRBJ2-3; 7 bases match TRBD1. This CDR3 comprises 16 residues. Germline values: CDR1 KGHDR, CDR2 SFDVKD. Trimming cost V 4 bases and J 4 bases; bases outside gene matches: 10. This CDR3 reads CATSDPNRGQPDTQYF. The CDR3 nucleotides are TGTGCCACCAGTGACCCGAATCGGGGACAGCCAGATACGCAGTATTTT.

The V call is TRBV5-1, the J call TRBJ2-5, with 7 bases fitting TRBD1. Losses at the gene ends were 1 base for V and 2 bases for J; bases not matched to a gene: 5. There are 15 residues in the CDR3. Germline V gives CDR1 SGHRS, CDR2 YFSETQ. For the CDR3, the DNA is TGCGCCAGCAGCTTGCTTCCGGGACAGCAAGAGACCCAGTACTTC. Residues: CASSLLPGQQETQYF.

In DNA, the CDR3 is TGTGCCAGCTCCTACTTGGACACCGGGGAGCTGTTTTTT. Translating it yields CASSYLDTGELFF. This chain joins TRBV2 and TRBJ2-2, with D uncertain. The germline gives CDR1 SNHLY, CDR2 FYNNEI. V was cut by 8 bases and J by 3 bases, with 10 bases left in between. The CDR3 covers 13 residues.

This clone was seen just once. V and J are TRBV7-2 and TRBJ2-5, with a possible D match to TRBD2 (6 bases). Per germline, CDR1 SGHTA and CDR2 FQGNSA. Between the trimmed V and J ends, which lost 5 bases and 5 bases, there was a span of 21 bases. The CDR3 spans 16 residues. CDR3 in DNA: TGTGCCAGCAGCCTAGTCGGGGGTACGTCCGCGGAGACCCAGTACTTC. It is translated as CASSLVGGTSAETQYF.

This sequence joins TRBV24-1 and TRBJ1-1; 8 nucleotides line up with TRBD1. This CDR3 is 16 amino acids long. The germline gives CDR1 KGHDR, CDR2 SFDVKD. Trimming cost V 7 bases and J 3 bases; bases outside gene matches: 12. Here the CDR3 reads CATRESGQAGDTEAFF. In DNA, the CDR3 is TGTGCCACCAGGGAATCGGGACAGGCTGGGGACACTGAAGCTTTCTTT.

This chain joins TRBV7-2 and TRBJ2-7; 12 bases agree with TRBD2. This CDR3 has 18 amino acids. V dropped 5 bases and J dropped 4; count of bases not matched to a gene: 15. Per germline, CDR1 SGHTA and CDR2 FQGNSA. The CDR3 spells CASSRGRRTSGTLYEQYF. In DNA, the CDR3 is TGTGCCAGCAGCCGGGGACGGCGGACTAGCGGGACGTTGTACGAGCAGTACTTC.

This rearrangement joins TRBV7-2 to TRBJ1-2; 9 nucleotides line up with TRBD1. The CDR3 runs 16 residues. Germline loops: CDR1 SGHTA, CDR2 FQGNSA. After removal of 6 bases from V and 1 base from J, the junction contained 9 bases not matched to a gene. CDR3 sequence: CASRDVGTGHNYGYTF. CDR3 bases: TGTGCCAGCAGAGATGTCGGGACAGGGCATAACTATGGCTACACCTTC. Filled out from reference TRBV7-2 and TRBJ1-2, the complete variable domain reads GAGVSQSPSNKVTEKGKDVELRCDPISGHTALYWYRQSLGQGLEFLIYFQGNSAPDKSGLPSDRFSAERTGGSVSTLTIQRTQQEDSAVYLCASRDVGTGHNYGYTFGSGTRLTVV.

The rearrangement joins TRBV5-1 to TRBJ2-3; TRBD1 agrees at 7 bases. CDR3 length equals 14 residues. After removal of 4 bases from V and 1 base from J, the junction contained 3 bases not matched to a gene. Germline-derived CDR1 and CDR2 are SGHRS and YFSETQ. This CDR3 is CASSIGQGTDTQYF. In DNA, the CDR3 is TGCGCCAGCAGCATCGGACAGGGCACAGATACGCAGTATTTT.

V and J are TRBV19 and TRBJ2-6, with 10 bases matching TRBD1. The CDR3 runs 17 residues. V was clipped by 4 bases and J by 2 bases; unmatched bases: 5. CDR1 is LNHDA, CDR2 SQIVND, per germline (reference sequence). CDR3 bases: TGTGCCAGTAGTACCGGGACAGGGGCCGCTGGGGCCAACGTCCTGACTTTC. This gives the protein CASSTGTGAAGANVLTF. Drawing the rest from reference TRBV19 and TRBJ2-6, the complete variable domain is DGGITQSPKYLFRKEGQNVTLSCEQNLNHDAMYWYRQDPGQGLRLIYYSQIVNDFQKGDIAEGYSVSREKKESFPLTVTSAQKNPTAFYLCASSTGTGAAGANVLTFGAGSRLTVL.

This chain uses TRBV5-4 with TRBJ2-2; D may be TRBD1 (7 bases). The V end was cut by 3 bases, the J end by 5 bases, with 23 bases between. The CDR3 runs to 18 residues. In germline, CDR1 is SGHNT, CDR2 YYREEE (reference sequence). The CDR3 region is CASSSPGRGGGRTGELFF. The DNA of the CDR3 is TGTGCCAGCAGCTCCCCCGGGAGAGGGGGCGGTCGAACCGGGGAGCTGTTTTTT.

The table lists this clone with a count of one. V usage is TRBV5-4 and J usage is TRBJ2-7, with 9 bases lining up with TRBD1. CDR3 length: 14 residues. Per germline, CDR1 SGHNT and CDR2 YYREEE (reference sequence). With 0 bases clipped from V and 5 bases from J, the junction kept 3 bases outside the gene matches. CDR3 sequence: CASSLGGQGNEQYF. In nucleotides, the CDR3 is TGTGCCAGCAGCTTGGGGGGACAGGGCAACGAGCAGTACTTC.

The CDR3 coding sequence is TGTGCCAGTACCGAACGAGGCCGACGCTCTGGAAACACCATATATTTT. Translation: CASTERGRRSGNTIYF. The chain is built from TRBV19 and TRBJ1-3, with D unresolved. Germline CDR1 and CDR2: LNHDA and SQIVND (reference sequence). V lost 7 bases and J lost 0, with 16 bases in between. The CDR3 extends over 16 amino acids.

This chain joins TRBV19 and TRBJ2-3, with a weak D call TRBD2 (6 bases). In germline, CDR1 is LNHDA, CDR2 SQIVND (reference sequence). CDR3 size: 13 residues. The V gene lost 7 bases and the J gene lost 1 base, with 9 bases spanning the gap. The CDR3 is CASTGDGTDTQYF. In DNA, the CDR3 is TGTGCCAGTACGGGGGACGGCACAGATACGCAGTATTTT.